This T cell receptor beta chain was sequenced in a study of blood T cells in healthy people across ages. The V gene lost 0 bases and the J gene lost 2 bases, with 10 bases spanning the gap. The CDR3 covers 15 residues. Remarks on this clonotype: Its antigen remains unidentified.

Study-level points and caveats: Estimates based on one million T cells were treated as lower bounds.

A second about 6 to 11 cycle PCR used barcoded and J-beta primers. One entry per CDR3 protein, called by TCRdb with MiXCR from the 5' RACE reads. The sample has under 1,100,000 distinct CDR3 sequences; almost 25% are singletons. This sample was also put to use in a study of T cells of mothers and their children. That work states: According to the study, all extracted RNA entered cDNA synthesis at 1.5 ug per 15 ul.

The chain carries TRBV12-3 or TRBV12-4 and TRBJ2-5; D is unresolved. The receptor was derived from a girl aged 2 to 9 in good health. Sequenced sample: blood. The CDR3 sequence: CASSLALDLQETQYF. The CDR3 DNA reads TGTGCCAGCAGTTTAGCCCTTGACTTACAAGAGACCCAGTACTTC.